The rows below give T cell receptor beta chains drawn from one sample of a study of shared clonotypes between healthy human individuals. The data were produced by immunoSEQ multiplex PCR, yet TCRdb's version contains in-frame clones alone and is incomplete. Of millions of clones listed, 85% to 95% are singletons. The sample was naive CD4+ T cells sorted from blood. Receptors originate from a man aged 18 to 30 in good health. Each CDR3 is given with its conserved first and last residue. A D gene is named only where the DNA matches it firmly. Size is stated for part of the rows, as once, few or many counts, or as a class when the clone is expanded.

CASSAPGPSNQPQHF	TGTGCCAGCAGTGCCCCCGGACCCAGCAATCAGCCCCAGCATTTT	TRBV6-1	-	15	TRBJ1-5	-
CASSPVTGSYEQYF	TGTGCCAGCTCACCAGTGACAGGCTCCTACGAGCAGTACTTC	TRBV18	once	14	TRBJ2-7	-
CASSESGGGDQPQHF	TGTGCCAGCAGTGAATCGGGCGGGGGTGATCAGCCCCAGCATTTT	TRBV6-1	few	15	TRBJ1-5	-
CASSTTGGDEKLFF	TGTGCCAGCTCAACGACAGGGGGGGATGAAAAACTGTTTTTT	TRBV18	-	14	TRBJ1-4	TRBD1
CVTGTTGWVNTEAFF	TGTGTTACCGGGACGACTGGTTGGGTGAACACTGAAGCTTTCTTT	TRBV28	once	15	TRBJ1-1	-
CAYYPGLMNTEAFF	TGTGCCTACTACCCGGGACTGATGAACACTGAAGCTTTCTTT	TRBV30	few	14	TRBJ1-1	-
CASSVTAGTTDTQYF	TGTGCCAGCAGCGTCACAGCGGGCACCACAGATACGCAGTATTTT	TRBV9	-	15	TRBJ2-3	-
CASRADSYSNQPQHF	TGTGCCAGCAGGGCCGACAGTTATAGCAATCAGCCCCAGCATTTT	TRBV2	-	15	TRBJ1-5	-
CATSRDVKNGYTF	TGTGCCACCAGCAGAGATGTTAAGAATGGCTACACCTTC	TRBV15	-	13	TRBJ1-2	-
CASSQAASSTDTQYF	TGTGCCAGCAGCCAAGCAGCCTCTAGCACAGATACGCAGTATTTT	TRBV4-2	-	15	TRBJ2-3	-